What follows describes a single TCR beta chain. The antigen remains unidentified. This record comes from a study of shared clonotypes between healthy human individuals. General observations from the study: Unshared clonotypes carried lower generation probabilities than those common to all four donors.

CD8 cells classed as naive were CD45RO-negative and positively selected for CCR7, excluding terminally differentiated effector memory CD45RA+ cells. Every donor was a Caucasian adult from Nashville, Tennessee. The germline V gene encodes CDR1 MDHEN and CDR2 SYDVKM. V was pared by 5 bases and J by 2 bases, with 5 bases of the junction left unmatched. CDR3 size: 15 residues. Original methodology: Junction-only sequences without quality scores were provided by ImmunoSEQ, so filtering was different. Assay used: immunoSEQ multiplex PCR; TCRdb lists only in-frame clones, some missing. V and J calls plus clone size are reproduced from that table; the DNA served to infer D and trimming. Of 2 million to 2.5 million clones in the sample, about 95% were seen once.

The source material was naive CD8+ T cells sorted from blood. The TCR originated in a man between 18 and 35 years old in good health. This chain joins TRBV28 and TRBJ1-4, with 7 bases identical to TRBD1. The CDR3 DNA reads TGTGCCAGCAGTCCCCCGACAGGGACTAATGAAAAACTGTTTTTT. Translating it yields CASSPPTGTNEKLFF.